This TCR beta chain comes out of a study of blood T cell repertoires in COVID-19. Looking at the study overall: The study drew acute and convalescent COVID-19 samples from the United States, Italy and Spain.

Cohorts were based on clinical histories the participants reported. The table came from immunoSEQ multiplex PCR; TCRdb's copy has only in-frame clones and leaves some out. Here the sample spans about 270,000 clones, about nine tenths being singletons. In germline, CDR1 is LNHDA, CDR2 SQIVND (reference sequence). V shed 8 bases and J shed 3 bases, with 14 bases lying between them. The CDR3 is 14 residues long. This sequence was found in a woman aged 40 to 50 with acute COVID-19. This sequence joins TRBV19 and TRBJ1-3; tentatively, D is TRBD1 (6 bases). The sample consisted of PBMCs or T cells enriched from blood (not recorded which). The CDR3 region has the DNA TGTGCCAGTGGTACAGGGAAAATTGGAAACACCATATATTTT. Amino acids: CASGTGKIGNTIYF.